Shown below are 13 T cell receptor beta chains from a single sample sequenced in a study of blood T cell repertoires in COVID-19. Clones were sequenced by immunoSEQ multiplex PCR, and TCRdb holds only the in-frame ones, with some missing. The sample consists of hundreds of thousands of clones, 85% to 90% of them appearing once. The sample consisted of PBMCs or T cells enriched from blood (not recorded which). The receptors originated from a man aged 18 to 35 who had recovered from COVID-19.

The V and J genes are TRBV3-1 (or the pseudogene TRBV3-2) and TRBJ2-7, with 13 bases lining up with TRBD2. Losses at the gene ends were 3 bases for V and 2 bases for J; bases not matched to a gene: 4. Germline CDR1 is LGHDT and CDR2 is YNNKEL (reference sequence). The CDR3 totals 16 residues. The CDR3 region is CASSQTSGRPPYEQYF. The CDR3 coding sequence is TGTGCCAGCAGCCAGACTAGCGGGAGGCCCCCCTACGAGCAGTACTTC.

The rearrangement uses TRBV5-1 and TRBJ1-2; 12 bases match TRBD1. Germline CDR1 SGHRS, CDR2 YFSETQ. With V trimmed by 4 bases and J by 4 bases, 5 bases remained unmatched. The CDR3 has 15 amino acids. This CDR3 is CASSEGQGATYGYTF. The CDR3 DNA is TGCGCCAGCAGCGAGGGACAGGGGGCGACCTATGGCTACACCTTC. Combining the CDR3 with reference TRBV5-1 and TRBJ1-2 gives the whole variable domain KAGVTQTPRYLIKTRGQQVTLSCSPISGHRSVSWYQQTPGQGLQFLFEYFSETQRNKGNFPGRFSGRQFSNSRSEMNVSTLELGDSALYLCASSEGQGATYGYTFGSGTRLTVV.

This chain connects TRBV28 to TRBJ2-7; the match to TRBD2 covers 7 bases. From germline, CDR1 is MDHEN and CDR2 SYDVKM. There are 13 residues in the CDR3. Trimming at V came to 6 bases and at J to 4 bases, leaving 6 bases not matched to a gene. The CDR3 region has the DNA TGTGCCAGCAGAACGGCGGGAGCGTACGAGCAGTACTTC. This sequence encodes CASRTAGAYEQYF.

This clone was observed a few times. This chain joins TRBV19 and TRBJ2-7, with D possibly matching TRBD1 (5 bases). The germline CDR1 and CDR2 sequences are LNHDA and SQIVND (reference sequence). The V end was cut by 3 bases, the J end by 5 bases, with 11 bases between. This CDR3 is 13 amino acids long. CDR3 amino acids: CASSIAGSDEQYF. The CDR3 nucleotides are TGTGCCAGTAGTATTGCAGGGTCCGACGAGCAGTACTTC.

The chain has TRBV24-1 and TRBJ1-2; 7 nucleotides match TRBD1. CDR1 KGHDR and CDR2 SFDVKD come from the germline V gene. The J segment lost 8 bases and the V segment lost 2 bases, leaving 1 base of the junction unmatched. The CDR3 totals 12 residues. CDR3 in amino acids: CATSDSDRGYTF. The CDR3 nucleotides are TGTGCCACCAGTGATTCGGACAGGGGCTACACCTTC.

The V and J genes are TRBV7-9 and TRBJ2-5; D unresolved. Trimming cost V 1 base and J 2 bases, with 14 bases left between them. CDR1 and CDR2 (germline): SEHNR, FQNEAQ (reference sequence). The CDR3 contains 16 residues. CDR3 sequence: CASSLVLGSSQETQYF. The CDR3 nucleotides read TGTGCCAGCAGCTTAGTGCTCGGTAGCAGTCAAGAGACCCAGTACTTC. The variable domain in full, with the rest retrieved from reference TRBV7-9 and TRBJ2-5, is DTGVSQNPRHKITKRGQNVTFRCDPISEHNRLYWYRQTLGQGPEFLTYFQNEAQLEKSRLLSDRFSAERPKGSFSTLEIQRTEQGDSAMYLCASSLVLGSSQETQYFGPGTRLLVL.

The chain joins TRBV6-2 or TRBV6-3 to TRBJ1-5; D unclear. The CDR3 is made up of 16 amino acids. V gave up 4 bases and J gave up 2 bases, with 15 bases separating them. The germline CDR1 and CDR2 sequences are MNHEY and SVGEGT. CDR3 region: CASSSLEVFGNQPQHF. Here the CDR3 DNA reads TGTGCCAGCAGTTCCTTGGAGGTTTTTGGCAATCAGCCCCAGCATTTT.

V and J are TRBV29-1 and TRBJ1-5, with D unresolved. V was shortened by 7 bases and J by 9 bases, with 19 bases between the two germline ends. Looked up from germline, CDR1 is SQVTM and CDR2 is ANQGSEA. The CDR3 is 13 amino acids. This chain's CDR3 is CSARTQNEGPQHF. The CDR3 DNA reads as TGCAGCGCCCGAACACAGAACGAGGGGCCCCAGCATTTT.

V usage is TRBV7-2 and J usage is TRBJ2-7, with D unclear. V lost 5 bases, J lost 3 bases, and 5 bases lay in between. This CDR3 spans 11 amino acids. Germline assignment: CDR1 SGHTA and CDR2 FQGNSA. Written as DNA, the CDR3 is TGTGCCAGCAGCCAACTCTACGAGCAGTACTTC. Residues: CASSQLYEQYF.

The chain uses TRBV2 and TRBJ1-2, with D hard to call. This CDR3 is 16 amino acids long. V lost 2 bases and J lost 4, with 17 bases in between. Germline assignment: CDR1 SNHLY and CDR2 FYNNEI. As DNA, the CDR3 is TGTGCCAGCAGTGAACGGGAGGGCCCGGAAACCTATGGCTACACCTTC. It is translated as CASSEREGPETYGYTF.

V gene TRBV7-2 combines with J gene TRBJ2-5; no clear D gene. The V end lost 5 bases, the J end lost 2 bases, and 21 bases lay between the germline ends. Per the germline V gene, CDR1 is SGHTA and CDR2 is FQGNSA. The CDR3 runs 17 residues. The CDR3 reads CASSPPHKSAIQETQYF. Written as DNA, the CDR3 is TGTGCCAGCAGCCCTCCACATAAATCAGCGATACAAGAGACCCAGTACTTC.

This chain uses TRBV4-2 with TRBJ1-4, with D perhaps matching TRBD1 (5 bases). Looked up from germline, CDR1 is LGHNA and CDR2 is YNFKEQ. The CDR3 contains 13 residues. V lost 4 bases, J lost 10 bases, and 13 bases lay in between. CDR3 sequence: CASSPPGGGKLFF. CDR3 nucleotide sequence: TGTGCCAGCAGCCCCCCCGGGGGAGGAAAACTGTTTTTT.

The rearrangement uses TRBV19 and TRBJ2-1; 8 bases match TRBD2. V was pared by 3 bases and J by 8 bases, with 9 bases of the junction left unmatched. Germline-derived CDR1 and CDR2 are LNHDA and SQIVND (reference sequence). This CDR3 is 15 amino acids long. The CDR3 coding sequence is TGTGCCAGTAGTATTCGGACTAGCCGGCTGGATGAGCAGTTCTTC. It translates to CASSIRTSRLDEQFF.